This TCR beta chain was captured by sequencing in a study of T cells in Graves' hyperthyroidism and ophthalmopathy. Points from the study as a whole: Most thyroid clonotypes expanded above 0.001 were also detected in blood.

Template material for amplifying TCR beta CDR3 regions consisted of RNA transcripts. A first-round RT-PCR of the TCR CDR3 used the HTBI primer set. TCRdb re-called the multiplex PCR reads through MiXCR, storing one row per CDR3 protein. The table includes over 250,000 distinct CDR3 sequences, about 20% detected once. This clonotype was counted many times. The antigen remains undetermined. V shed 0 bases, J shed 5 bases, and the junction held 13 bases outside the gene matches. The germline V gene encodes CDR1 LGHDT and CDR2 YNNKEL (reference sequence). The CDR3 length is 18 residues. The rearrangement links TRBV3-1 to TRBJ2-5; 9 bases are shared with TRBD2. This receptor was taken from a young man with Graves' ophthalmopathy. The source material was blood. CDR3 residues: CASSQDEDSREGRETQYF. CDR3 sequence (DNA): TGTGCCAGCAGCCAAGACGAGGATTCGCGGGAGGGCCGGGAGACCCAGTACTTC.